This TCR beta chain came from a study of T-cell reconstitution after alpha-beta-depleted transplantation in children (dated by TCRdb to 2015 to 2016). With respect to the entire study: Using TCR repertoire profiling, the study followed T-cell immune reconstitution in a quantitative way in children after TCRalphabeta/CD19-depleted allogeneic hematopoietic cell transplantation.

The receptor library was made with PCR. The data were produced on an Illumina HiSeq 2500. TCR library preparation used molecular barcoding, with unique molecular identifiers applied to normalize quantification of the TCRbeta repertoire. TCRdb reanalyzed the raw reads on its own, using fastp at Q25 for trimming and MiXCR for clone calling, and kept in-frame beta chains. Identical CDR3 proteins give one entry, which carries the most common genes and DNA. The sample table shows hundreds of thousands of distinct CDR3 sequences, and approximately 17% are seen once. The top ten constitute under 1.2% of the sample. In its sample, this clonotype was seen a few times. Its antigen target is currently unknown. Base qualities were left out, and no much larger clone turns up one base away. In the germline V gene, CDR1 corresponds to MNHNS and CDR2 to SASEGT. V trim: 3 bases; J trim: 6 bases; unmatched bases: 5. The CDR3 runs 14 amino acids, cysteine and phenylalanine included. Only CDR3 DNA is held: 42 bases, read in frame from base 1.

The V and J genes are TRBV6-1 and TRBJ1-5, with 7 junctional bases fitting TRBD1. The origin of this receptor is a human donor who donated a stem cell graft to a child with acute myeloid leukemia. The sequenced sample was PBMCs from the stem cell graft donor, obtained from the stem cell graft. The CDR3 here reads CASSDRQGGQPQHF. The DNA sequence is as follows: TGTGCCAGCAGTGACCGACAGGGCGGTCAGCCCCAGCATTTT.